This T cell receptor beta chain was recovered during a study of T cell responses to AZD1222 COVID-19 vaccine. Study results and limitations: As reported, nearly half of all spike-specific TCRs target variant regions that are unmutated. Spike was spanned by vaccine-associated CD4 TCRs, which were dominant at 160-218 and 743-854.

This clone was seen at least ten times. Its target is unknown. The germline V gene encodes CDR1 SGHVS and CDR2 FQNEAQ. The length of the CDR3 is 13 residues. Trimming removed 2 bases from V and 5 bases from J, with 9 bases in between. Data came from immunoSEQ multiplex PCR; TCRdb stores just in-frame clones and leaves some out. The sample lists 120,000 to 150,000 clones, about 90% occurring once. The chain uses TRBV7-8 and TRBJ2-5, with D perhaps TRBD1 (5 bases). The source is an adult who received the AZD1222 COVID-19 vaccine. The sequencing used peripheral blood, collected 28 days after the second AZD1222 dose. The CDR3 DNA is TGTGCCAGCAGCTTAAGGACAAGTGAGACCCAGTACTTC. Its translation: CASSLRTSETQYF.